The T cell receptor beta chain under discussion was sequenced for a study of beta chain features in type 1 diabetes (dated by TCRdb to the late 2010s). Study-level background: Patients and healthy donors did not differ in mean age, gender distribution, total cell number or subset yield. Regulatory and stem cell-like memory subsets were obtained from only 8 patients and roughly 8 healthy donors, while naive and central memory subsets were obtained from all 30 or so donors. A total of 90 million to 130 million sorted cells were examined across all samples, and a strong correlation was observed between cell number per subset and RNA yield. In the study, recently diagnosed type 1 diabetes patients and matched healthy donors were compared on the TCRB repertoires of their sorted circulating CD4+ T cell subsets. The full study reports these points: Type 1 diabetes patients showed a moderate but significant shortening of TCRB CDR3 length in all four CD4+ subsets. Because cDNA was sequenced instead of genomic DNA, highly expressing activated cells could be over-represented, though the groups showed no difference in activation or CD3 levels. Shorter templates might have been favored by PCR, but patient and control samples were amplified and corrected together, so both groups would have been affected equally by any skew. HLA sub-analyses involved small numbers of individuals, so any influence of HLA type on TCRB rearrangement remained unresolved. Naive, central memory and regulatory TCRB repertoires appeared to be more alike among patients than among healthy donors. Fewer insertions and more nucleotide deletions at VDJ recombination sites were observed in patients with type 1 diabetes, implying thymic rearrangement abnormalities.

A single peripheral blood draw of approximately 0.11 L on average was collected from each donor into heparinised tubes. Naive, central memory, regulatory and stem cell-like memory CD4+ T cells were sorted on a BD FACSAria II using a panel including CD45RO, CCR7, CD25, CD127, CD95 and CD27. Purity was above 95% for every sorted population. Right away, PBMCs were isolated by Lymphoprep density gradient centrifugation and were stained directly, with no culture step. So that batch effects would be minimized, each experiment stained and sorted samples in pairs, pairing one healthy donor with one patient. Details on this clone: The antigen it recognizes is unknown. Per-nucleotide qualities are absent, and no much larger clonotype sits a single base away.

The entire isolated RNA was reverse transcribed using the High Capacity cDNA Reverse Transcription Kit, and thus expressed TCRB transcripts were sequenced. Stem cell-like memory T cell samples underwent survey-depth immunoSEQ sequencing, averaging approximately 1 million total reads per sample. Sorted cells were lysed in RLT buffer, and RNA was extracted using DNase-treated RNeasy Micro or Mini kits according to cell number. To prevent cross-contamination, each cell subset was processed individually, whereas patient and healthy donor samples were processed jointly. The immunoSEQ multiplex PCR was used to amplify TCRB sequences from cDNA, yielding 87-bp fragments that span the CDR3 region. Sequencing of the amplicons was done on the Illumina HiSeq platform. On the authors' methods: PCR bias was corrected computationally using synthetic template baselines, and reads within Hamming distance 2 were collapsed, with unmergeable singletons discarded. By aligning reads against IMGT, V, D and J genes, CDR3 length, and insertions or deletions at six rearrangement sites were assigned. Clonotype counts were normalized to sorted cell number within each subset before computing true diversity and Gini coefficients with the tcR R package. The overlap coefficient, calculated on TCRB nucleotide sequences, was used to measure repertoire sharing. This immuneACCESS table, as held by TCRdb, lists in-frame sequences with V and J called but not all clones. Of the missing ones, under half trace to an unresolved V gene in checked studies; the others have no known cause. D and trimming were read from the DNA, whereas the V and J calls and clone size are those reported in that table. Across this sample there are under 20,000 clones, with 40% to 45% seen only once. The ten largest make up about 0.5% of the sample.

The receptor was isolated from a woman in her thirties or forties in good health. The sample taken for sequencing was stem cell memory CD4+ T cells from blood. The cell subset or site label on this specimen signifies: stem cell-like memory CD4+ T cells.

At the DNA level, the sequence is TGTGCCAGCAGCTTAGTGATATCGACTGGGACAGGGGGCGCGTTTGGCTACACCTTC. The encoded protein is CASSLVISTGTGGAFGYTF. The rearranged chain carries TRBV7-9 and TRBJ1-2; 12 bases in between match TRBD1. The CDR3 contains 19 residues, cysteine and phenylalanine counted. The read is trimmed to its CDR3 DNA, 57 bases read in frame from base 1. As encoded in the germline V gene (reference sequence), CDR1 is SEHNR while CDR2 is FQNEAQ. The germline V end is reduced by 1 base and the J end by 7 bases; junction bases left unmatched: 16.